This section outlines one TCR beta chain sequence together with its context. The sample's time point: newly diagnosed, previously untreated cHL patient sample. The data derive from a study of PD-1 blockade in classical Hodgkin lymphoma. The assay was immunoSEQ multiplex PCR, and TCRdb's table has in-frame clones only and misses some. The sample includes roughly 70,000 clones, over 90% of them seen just once. The CDR3 consists of 15 residues. V was shortened by 6 bases and J by 4 bases, with 19 bases between the two germline ends. Germline values: CDR1 KGHSH, CDR2 LQKENI. The rearrangement links TRBV18 to TRBJ2-7; D gene ambiguous. The sequenced sample was peripheral blood mononuclear cells (PBMCs). This receptor was identified in a human donor with classical Hodgkin lymphoma. This chain's CDR3 is CASSRETGLRYEQYF. In DNA form, the CDR3 reads TGTGCCAGCTCCCGAGAGACTGGGCTCCGTTACGAGCAGTACTTC.